Only a few counts were recorded for the clone carrying this T cell receptor beta chain. What it binds is unknown. These data are taken from a study of beta chain features in type 1 diabetes. As every portion of the isolated RNA was reverse transcribed, the sequencing read expressed TCRB transcripts. Using immunoSEQ multiplex PCR, the repertoire was profiled, and TCRdb retains in-frame clones only, with some absent. Of more than 550,000 clones listed, around 15% are singletons. This CDR3 has 14 residues. CDR1 is SGHRS and CDR2 is YFSETQ in the germline V gene. V shed 3 bases and J shed 4 bases, with 10 bases lying between them. A single heparinised blood sample, averaging approximately 110 mL, was obtained per donor. Sorted populations all had greater than 98% purity. Study-wide results and caveats: A closer apparent resemblance between naive, central memory and Treg TCRB repertoires was seen in patients than in healthy donors. Type 1 diabetes patients showed a moderate but significant shortening of TCRB CDR3s in all four CD4+ subsets.

The clonotype was recovered from a man in his late teens or twenties with type 1 diabetes. The sample taken for sequencing was naive CD4+ T cells from blood. The V call is TRBV5-1, the J call TRBJ2-2; possibly TRBD2 for D (6 bases). This chain's CDR3 is CASSSEGFTGELFF. Here the CDR3 DNA reads TGCGCCAGCAGCTCGGAGGGTTTCACCGGGGAGCTGTTTTTT.